The next 21 T cell receptor beta chains were all read from a single sample in a study of CXCR3-negative and CXCR3-positive naive CD8 T cells. Whole-study findings and limits: Naive cells that were CXCR3-positive had more hydrophobic TRB CDR3s (compared with CXCR3-negative naive cells).

Antigens of these TCRs are unknown. Each TRB cDNA library was prepared by 5' RACE (with UMI labels). No DNA is given; TCRdb re-called the 5' RACE reads and lists each CDR3 protein once. The listing records under 85,000 distinct CDR3 sequences. Sequencing was performed on naive CXCR3+ CD8+ T cells from blood. Subset described: CD45RO-CCR7+CD27+CD95- naive CD8+ T cells expressing CXCR3 (TNR3+). These receptors came from a human donor in good health. Some clones in this sample may be carry-over from other donors' samples.

The chain employs TRBV5-1 and TRBJ2-7; no DNA is available, so the TRBD2 call from TCRdb remains unchecked. The germline gives CDR1 SGHRS, CDR2 YFSETQ. The CDR3 consists of 16 residues. The CDR3 region is CASSRVDVVAGGEQYF.

V usage is TRBV28 and J usage is TRBJ1-3; TCRdb returns TRBD1, unconfirmable since there is no DNA. This CDR3 is 14 amino acids long. The V gene's germline CDR1 is MDHEN and CDR2 SYDVKM. CDR3 amino acids: CASSLSGGRNTIYF.

The V call is TRBV4-1, the J call TRBJ2-7; TCRdb picks TRBD1, but there is no DNA to check that call. The CDR3 is 13 amino acids. Germline loops: CDR1 MGHRA, CDR2 YSYEKL. CDR3 protein: CASRGAGLYEQYF.

V is TRBV20-1 and J is TRBJ2-5; as DNA is missing, the TRBD2 call by TCRdb cannot be tested. Looked up from germline, CDR1 is DFQATT and CDR2 is SNEGSKA (reference sequence). There are 13 residues in the CDR3. The CDR3 sequence is CSARLAGAETQYF.

The V call is TRBV5-1, the J call TRBJ1-1; lacking DNA, the TRBD1 call made by TCRdb goes unchecked. Per germline, CDR1 SGHRS and CDR2 YFSETQ. CDR3 length equals 15 residues. The CDR3: CASSRALNGETEAFF. Together with reference TRBV5-1 and TRBJ1-1, the CDR3 gives the full variable domain: KAGVTQTPRYLIKTRGQQVTLSCSPISGHRSVSWYQQTPGQGLQFLFEYFSETQRNKGNFPGRFSGRQFSNSRSEMNVSTLELGDSALYLCASSRALNGETEAFFGQGTRLTVV.

The chain has TRBV5-4 and TRBJ2-2; TCRdb names TRBD1, which stays unverified in the absence of DNA. Per the germline V gene, CDR1 is SGHNT and CDR2 is YYREEE (reference sequence). The CDR3 covers 18 residues. Here the CDR3 reads CASSSSPLGTGGTGELFF.

This rearrangement joins TRBV5-1 to TRBJ1-2; with no DNA, the TCRdb D assignment of TRBD1 cannot be verified. Per germline, CDR1 SGHRS and CDR2 YFSETQ. This CDR3 region has 14 residues. The CDR3 here is CASSLEGTGGDYTF. Full variable domain (rest looked up from reference TRBV5-1 and TRBJ1-2): KAGVTQTPRYLIKTRGQQVTLSCSPISGHRSVSWYQQTPGQGLQFLFEYFSETQRNKGNFPGRFSGRQFSNSRSEMNVSTLELGDSALYLCASSLEGTGGDYTFGSGTRLTVV.

The rearrangement links TRBV7-2 to TRBJ2-1; the D call from TCRdb, TRBD1, cannot be confirmed without DNA. The CDR3 runs to 15 residues. Germline assignment: CDR1 SGHTA and CDR2 FQGNSA. This CDR3 is CASSLNGGPYNEQFF. Looking up the rest from reference TRBV7-2 and TRBJ2-1 gives the full variable domain: GAGVSQSPSNKVTEKGKDVELRCDPISGHTALYWYRQSLGQGLEFLIYFQGNSAPDKSGLPSDRFSAERTGGSVSTLTIQRTQQEDSAVYLCASSLNGGPYNEQFFGPGTRLTVL.

The chain joins TRBV27 to TRBJ2-7; TCRdb proposes TRBD2, but this gene call is untestable without DNA. The CDR3 runs to 13 residues. Germline assignment: CDR1 MNHEY and CDR2 SMNVEV (reference sequence). The CDR3 is CASSFSLSYEQYF.

J is TRBJ2-7 and V is TRBV9. CDR3 length: 14 residues. Germline V gene lookup returns CDR1 SGDLS and CDR2 YYNGEE. CDR3 in amino acids: CASSVDGQNDEQYF. Based on the CDR3 plus reference TRBV9 and TRBJ2-7, the full variable domain is DSGVTQTPKHLITATGQRVTLRCSPRSGDLSVYWYQQSLDQGLQFLIQYYNGEERAKGNILERFSAQQFPDLHSELNLSSLELGDSALYFCASSVDGQNDEQYFGPGTRLTVT.

The V and J genes are TRBV30 and TRBJ2-7; TCRdb calls TRBD1, which cannot be checked without DNA. Germline CDR1 reads GTSNPN; CDR2 reads SVGIG (reference sequence). The CDR3 consists of 11 residues. CDR3 protein: CAWSQGSEQYF.

This sequence joins TRBV29-1 and TRBJ2-1; TCRdb's D call of TRBD1 is untestable without DNA. From germline, CDR1 is SQVTM and CDR2 ANQGSEA. The CDR3 runs 13 residues. This CDR3 reads CSVETGGPAEQFF.

This sequence joins TRBV6-5 and TRBJ1-5; checking the TCRdb D call of TRBD1 is not possible without DNA. The CDR3 is 15 residues long. Germline values: CDR1 MNHEY, CDR2 SVGAGI. CDR3 region: CASSLAEGANQPQHF.

The genes are TRBV28 and TRBJ2-7; TCRdb picks TRBD1, but there is no DNA to check that call. This CDR3 contains 17 residues. Germline values: CDR1 MDHEN, CDR2 SYDVKM. CDR3 region: CASSPVGGAYHSYEQYF. The whole variable domain, remainder taken from reference TRBV28 and TRBJ2-7, is DVKVTQSSRYLVKRTGEKVFLECVQDMDHENMFWYRQDPGLGLRLIYFSYDVKMKEKGDIPEGYSVSREKKERFSLILESASTNQTSMYLCASSPVGGAYHSYEQYFGPGTRLTVT.

The chain couples TRBV7-8 to TRBJ2-2. Germline V lookup: CDR1 SGHVS, CDR2 FQNEAQ. CDR3 length equals 15 residues. The CDR3: CASSSLVAQAGELFF.

The gene calls are TRBV29-1 and TRBJ2-7; the D call from TCRdb, TRBD1, cannot be confirmed without DNA. The CDR3 spans 12 residues. Germline V gene lookup returns CDR1 SQVTM and CDR2 ANQGSEA. The CDR3 here is CSVEDGGGEQYF.

This chain connects TRBV28 to TRBJ2-3; without DNA, the TCRdb call of TRBD1 cannot be checked. The CDR3 sequence is 14 residues long. CDR1 and CDR2 from the germline V gene are MDHEN and SYDVKM. This CDR3 reads CASSLGVSWDTQYF.

J is TRBJ2-1 and V is TRBV7-6; TCRdb calls TRBD2, which cannot be checked without DNA. The CDR3 consists of 13 residues. Germline CDR1 is SGHVS and CDR2 is FNYEAQ. The CDR3 spells CASSFKASYEQFF. Filled out from reference TRBV7-6 and TRBJ2-1, the complete variable domain reads GAGVSQSPRYKVTKRGQDVALRCDPISGHVSLYWYRQALGQGPEFLTYFNYEAQQDKSGLPNDRFSAERPEGSISTLTIQRTEQRDSAMYRCASSFKASYEQFFGPGTRLTVL.

V usage is TRBV12-3 or TRBV12-4 and J usage is TRBJ1-5; TCRdb names TRBD1, which stays unverified in the absence of DNA. There are 15 residues in the CDR3. The CDR3 spells CASSLTGTGGQPQHF.

The V and J genes are TRBV20-1 and TRBJ2-7; there is no DNA to check the TCRdb D call of TRBD1. This CDR3 is 13 amino acids long. The germline V gene encodes CDR1 DFQATT and CDR2 SNEGSKA (reference sequence). This CDR3 is CSARTGGSYEQYF.

The chain has TRBV4-1 and TRBJ1-2; as DNA is missing, the TRBD1 call by TCRdb cannot be tested. This CDR3 spans 13 amino acids. The germline gives CDR1 MGHRA, CDR2 YSYEKL. This CDR3 is CASSHPGDYGYTF.